This TCR beta chain originates from a study of blood T cell repertoires in COVID-19. Exposed volunteers were people who met a COVID-19 case within 2 weeks before study entry. Libraries were prepared by immunoSEQ multiplex PCR; TCRdb keeps only in-frame clonotypes and omits some of them. Among roughly 150,000 clones listed, less than 85% were seen once. A few counts support this clone. Germline CDR1 is SQVTM and CDR2 is ANQGSEA. Trimming took off 5 bases at V and 5 bases at J, with 9 bases between the two ends. This CDR3 region has 11 residues. The chain joins TRBV29-1 to TRBJ2-5; D ambiguous. This TCR was recovered from a young woman who had been exposed to COVID-19. The specimen was PBMCs or T cells enriched from blood (not recorded which). The CDR3 DNA sequence: TGCAGCGTTCTCTCCAGGGAGACCCAGTACTTC. Amino acids: CSVLSRETQYF.